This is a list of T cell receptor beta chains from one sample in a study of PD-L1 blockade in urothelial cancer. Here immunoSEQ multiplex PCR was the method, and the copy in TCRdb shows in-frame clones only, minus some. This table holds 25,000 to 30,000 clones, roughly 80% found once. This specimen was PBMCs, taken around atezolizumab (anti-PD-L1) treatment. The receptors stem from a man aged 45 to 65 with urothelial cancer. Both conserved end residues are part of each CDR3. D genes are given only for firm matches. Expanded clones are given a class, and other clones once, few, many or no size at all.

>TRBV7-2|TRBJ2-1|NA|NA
CASSLERQAEQFF
TGTGCCAGCAGCTTAGAACGGCAGGCTGAGCAGTTCTTC
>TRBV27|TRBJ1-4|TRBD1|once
CASTSGGRQGPGFEKLFF
TGTGCCAGCACCTCAGGAGGCAGACAGGGCCCCGGCTTTGAAAAACTGTTTTTT
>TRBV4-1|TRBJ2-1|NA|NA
CASSQPSTSYEQFF
TGCGCCAGCAGCCAACCTTCGACTAGTTATGAGCAGTTCTTC
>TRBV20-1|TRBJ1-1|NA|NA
CSAAKGEAFF
TGCAGTGCTGCAAAGGGAGAGGCTTTCTTT
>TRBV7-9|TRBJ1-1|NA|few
CASSLAFRQGSEAFF
TGTGCCAGCAGCTTAGCCTTTCGTCAGGGATCTGAAGCTTTCTTT
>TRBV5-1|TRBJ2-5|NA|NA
CASSLGTQQETQYF
TGCGCCAGCAGCTTGGGGACACAACAAGAGACCCAGTACTTC
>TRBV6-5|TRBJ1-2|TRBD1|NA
CASSYGDRGGRYGYTF
TGTGCCAGCAGTTACGGGGACAGGGGAGGTCGTTACGGCTACACCTTC
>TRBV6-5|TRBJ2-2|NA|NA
CASKPNTGELFF
TGTGCCAGCAAGCCGAACACCGGGGAGCTGTTTTTT
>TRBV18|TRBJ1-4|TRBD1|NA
CASSRLAGTGGPATNEKLFF
TGTGCCAGCTCACGATTAGCCGGGACAGGGGGCCCAGCAACTAATGAAAAACTGTTTTTT
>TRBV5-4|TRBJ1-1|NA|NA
CASSLGGGHQNTEAFF
TGTGCCAGCAGCTTGGGGGGGGGACACCAGAACACTGAAGCTTTCTTT
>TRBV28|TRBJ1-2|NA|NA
CASSFYSAGAGYTF
TGTGCCAGCAGTTTTTATTCGGCGGGCGCCGGCTACACCTTC
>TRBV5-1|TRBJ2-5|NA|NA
CASSSQLGETQYF
TGCGCCAGCAGCTCCCAACTAGGAGAGACCCAGTACTTC
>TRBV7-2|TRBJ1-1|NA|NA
CASSFHREGEAFF
TGTGCCAGCAGCTTTCACAGGGAGGGCGAGGCTTTCTTT
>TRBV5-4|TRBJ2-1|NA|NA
CASSIDSTPFGQFF
TGTGCCAGCAGCATAGACAGCACCCCATTCGGGCAGTTCTTC
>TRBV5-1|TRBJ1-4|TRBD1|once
CASSTSGTVGEKLFF
TGCGCCAGCAGTACTTCCGGGACAGTAGGGGAAAAACTGTTTTTT
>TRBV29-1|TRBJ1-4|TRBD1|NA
CSARTGGEKLFF
TGCAGCGCTCGGACAGGGGGTGAAAAACTGTTTTTT
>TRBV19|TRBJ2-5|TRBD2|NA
CASSRTSGSVETQYF
TGTGCCAGTAGTAGGACTAGCGGGAGTGTGGAGACCCAGTACTTC
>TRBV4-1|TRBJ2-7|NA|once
CASSQLYLVSYEQYF
TGCGCCAGCAGCCAGCTTTATCTAGTGTCCTACGAGCAGTACTTC
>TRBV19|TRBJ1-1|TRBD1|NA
CASRAGQESTEAFF
TGTGCCAGTAGAGCGGGACAGGAGAGCACTGAAGCTTTCTTT
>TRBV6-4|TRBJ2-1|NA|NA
CASSDSDSSYNEQFF
TGTGCCAGCAGTGACTCAGATAGCTCCTACAATGAGCAGTTCTTC
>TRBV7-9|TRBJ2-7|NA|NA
CASREGLAYEQYF
TGTGCCAGCAGAGAGGGACTTGCCTACGAGCAGTACTTC
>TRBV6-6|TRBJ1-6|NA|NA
CASSTRGGQNYSPLHF
TGTGCCAGCAGTACCCGGGGGGGGCAGAATTATTCACCCCTCCACTTT
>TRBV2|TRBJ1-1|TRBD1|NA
CASSPDRVRMNTEAFF
TGTGCCAGCAGTCCGGACAGGGTAAGGATGAACACTGAAGCTTTCTTT
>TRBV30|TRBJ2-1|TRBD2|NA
CAWSVYSGGVGRDYRSSYNEQFF
TGTGCCTGGAGTGTTTATTCCGGTGGGGTCGGGAGGGACTACCGGAGCTCCTACAATGAGCAGTTCTTC
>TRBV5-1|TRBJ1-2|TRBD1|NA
CASSLEGQGAFGYTF
TGCGCCAGCAGCTTGGAAGGACAGGGGGCTTTTGGCTACACCTTC
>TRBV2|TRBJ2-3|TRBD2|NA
CASTRDYTVTDTQYF
TGTGCCAGCACCCGGGACTACACTGTCACAGATACGCAGTATTTT
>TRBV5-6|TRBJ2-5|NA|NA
CASSLGGHRGETQYF
TGTGCCAGCAGCTTGGGGGGACACCGTGGGGAGACCCAGTACTTC
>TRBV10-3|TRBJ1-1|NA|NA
CAISEYTEAFF
TGTGCCATCAGTGAATATACTGAAGCTTTCTTT
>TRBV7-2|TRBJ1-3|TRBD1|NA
CASSWGTGSSGNTIYF
TGTGCCAGCAGCTGGGGGACAGGGAGCTCTGGAAACACCATATATTTT
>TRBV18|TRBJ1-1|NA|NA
CASSPTHHLEAFF
TGTGCCAGCTCACCGACACACCACCTTGAAGCTTTCTTT
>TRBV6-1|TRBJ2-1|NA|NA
CASSEKGDGYNEQFF
TGTGCCAGCAGTGAAAAGGGGGACGGCTACAATGAGCAGTTCTTC
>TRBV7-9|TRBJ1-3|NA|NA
CASSPPGGANSGNTIYF
TGTGCCAGCAGCCCCCCGGGTGGGGCCAACTCTGGAAACACCATATATTTT
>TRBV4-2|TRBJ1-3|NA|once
CASSQDSGGGGNTIYF
TGTGCCAGCAGCCAAGATTCTGGGGGGGGTGGAAACACCATATATTTT
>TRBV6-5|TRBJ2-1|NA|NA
CASYLRDGREQFF
TGTGCCAGCTACCTACGGGATGGACGGGAGCAGTTCTTC
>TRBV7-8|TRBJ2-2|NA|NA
CASSTLREETGELFF
TGTGCCAGCAGCACTCTCAGGGAGGAGACCGGGGAGCTGTTTTTT
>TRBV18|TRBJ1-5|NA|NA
CASSRQAQNQPQHF
TGTGCCAGCTCACGGCAGGCCCAAAATCAGCCCCAGCATTTT
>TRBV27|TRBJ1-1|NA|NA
CASRGEVGGGGTEAFF
TGTGCCAGCAGGGGAGAAGTGGGGGGCGGGGGCACTGAAGCTTTCTTT
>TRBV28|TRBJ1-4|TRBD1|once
CASSPGGANEKLFF
TGTGCCAGCAGTCCAGGGGGCGCGAATGAAAAACTGTTTTTT
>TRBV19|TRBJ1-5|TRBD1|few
CASKKGDSRASNQPQHF
TGTGCCAGTAAGAAGGGGGACAGCCGTGCCTCTAATCAGCCCCAGCATTTT
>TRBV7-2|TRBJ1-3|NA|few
CASSLLNSGNTIYF
TGTGCCAGCAGCCTTCTAAACTCTGGAAACACCATATATTTT
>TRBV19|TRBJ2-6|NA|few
CASSSGPSEANVLTF
TGTGCCAGTAGTTCAGGTCCATCTGAGGCCAACGTCCTGACTTTC
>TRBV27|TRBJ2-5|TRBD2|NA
CASCGGGQETQYF
TGTGCCAGCTGCGGGGGGGGCCAAGAGACCCAGTACTTC
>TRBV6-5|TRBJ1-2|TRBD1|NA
CASRQDREYGYTF
TGTGCCAGCAGACAAGACAGGGAATATGGCTACACCTTC
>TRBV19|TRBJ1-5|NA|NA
CASSMGVGSNQPQHF
TGTGCCAGTAGTATGGGAGTGGGCAGCAATCAGCCCCAGCATTTT
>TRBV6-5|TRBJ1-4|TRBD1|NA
CASSRQGVNEKLFF
TGTGCCAGCAGCAGACAGGGAGTTAATGAAAAACTGTTTTTT
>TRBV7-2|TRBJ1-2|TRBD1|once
CASSLGRDSYGYTF
TGTGCCAGCAGCTTGGGCCGGGACAGCTATGGCTACACCTTC
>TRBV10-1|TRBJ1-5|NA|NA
CASSESEGDQPQHF
TGCGCCAGCAGTGAGTCAGAAGGGGATCAGCCCCAGCATTTT
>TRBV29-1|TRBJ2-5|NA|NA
CSVLGEQETQYF
TGCAGCGTTCTTGGAGAGCAAGAGACCCAGTACTTC
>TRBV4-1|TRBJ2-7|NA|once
CASSQGDGSSYEQYF
TGCGCCAGCAGCCAAGGGGACGGGAGCTCCTACGAGCAGTACTTC
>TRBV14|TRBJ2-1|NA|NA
CASSQDRGRADEQFF
TGTGCCAGCAGCCAAGATAGGGGCAGGGCTGATGAGCAGTTCTTC